The 13 T cell receptor beta chains below were found in one sample sequenced in a study of blood T cell repertoires in COVID-19. Some clones are missing from TCRdb's copy, which holds only in-frame ones; the method was immunoSEQ multiplex PCR. The sample contains 130,000 to 150,000 clones, 81% of which appear only once. The material sequenced was peripheral blood. The receptors come from a human donor with acute or convalescent COVID-19. The donor label of this sample is uncertain.

CDR3 amino acids: CASSLEFRQGDHNEQFF. As DNA, the CDR3 is TGCGCCAGCAGCTTGGAGTTTCGGCAGGGGGACCACAATGAGCAGTTCTTC. The genes are TRBV5-1 and TRBJ2-1; TRBD1 agrees at 7 bases. V shed 0 bases, J shed 5 bases, and the junction held 11 bases outside the gene matches. The length of the CDR3 is 17 residues. Germline CDR1 is SGHRS and CDR2 is YFSETQ. Based on the CDR3 plus reference TRBV5-1 and TRBJ2-1, the full variable domain is KAGVTQTPRYLIKTRGQQVTLSCSPISGHRSVSWYQQTPGQGLQFLFEYFSETQRNKGNFPGRFSGRQFSNSRSEMNVSTLELGDSALYLCASSLEFRQGDHNEQFFGPGTRLTVL.

Comment on this clone: This sample includes further DNA sequences coding for the same CDR3. The V call is TRBV9, the J call TRBJ2-1; a weak D match, TRBD1 (6 bases). The CDR3 runs to 13 residues. Germline-derived CDR1 and CDR2 are SGDLS and YYNGEE. Deletions cut 4 bases from V and 4 bases from J, with 9 bases between. The CDR3 region is CASSPGQYNEQFF. In DNA, the CDR3 is TGTGCCAGCAGCCCAGGACAGTACAATGAGCAGTTCTTC.

The chain combines TRBV6-5 with TRBJ1-5; D unclear. Germline CDR1 and CDR2: MNHEY and SVGAGI. The CDR3 spans 15 residues. Trimming left V 2 bases short and J 2 bases short, with 10 bases between. The CDR3 DNA reads as TGTGCCAGCAGTTACGGTGCAGGCGGCAATCAGCCCCAGCATTTT. Protein: CASSYGAGGNQPQHF.

This chain connects TRBV27 to TRBJ1-1; TRBD1 agrees at 9 bases. Trimming at V came to 4 bases and at J to 2 bases, leaving 5 bases not matched to a gene. CDR1 is MNHEY, CDR2 SMNVEV, per germline (reference sequence). The CDR3 contains 15 residues. In DNA form, the CDR3 reads TGTGCCAGCAGTTGGGAAACAGGGGGCAACACTGAAGCTTTCTTT. Protein product: CASSWETGGNTEAFF.

The CDR3 sequence: CATSGTEETQYF. CDR3 in DNA: TGTGCCACCAGTGGGACTGAAGAGACCCAGTACTTC. This sequence joins TRBV24-1 and TRBJ2-5; D is possibly TRBD2 (5 bases). The ends were cut back, 5 bases at V and 3 bases at J, with 6 bases in the middle. This CDR3 region has 12 residues. The germline CDR1 and CDR2 sequences are KGHDR and SFDVKD.

This chain joins TRBV2 and TRBJ2-1, with a possible D match to TRBD1 (5 bases). Germline assignment: CDR1 SNHLY and CDR2 FYNNEI. The CDR3 covers 15 residues. V lost 6 bases and J 10 bases, leaving 22 bases between the germline ends. The CDR3 DNA reads as TGTGCCAGCAGCTCCAGTTGGGGCGGCCAATCCGAGCAGTTCTTC. The encoded protein is CASSSSWGGQSEQFF.

The chain combines TRBV7-8 with TRBJ1-2; 7 positions agree with TRBD1. Germline V gene lookup returns CDR1 SGHVS and CDR2 FQNEAQ. The J segment lost 4 bases and the V segment lost 7 bases, leaving 12 bases of the junction unmatched. The CDR3 consists of 15 residues. The CDR3 loop reads CASTTPRQGIYGYTF. CDR3 nucleotides: TGTGCCAGCACCACTCCAAGACAGGGAATCTATGGCTACACCTTC.

The chain has TRBV5-6 and TRBJ2-7, with D unresolved. Germline CDR1 reads SGHDT; CDR2 reads YYEEEE. V dropped 1 base and J dropped 0 bases, with 8 bases sitting between them. CDR3 length: 14 residues. The CDR3 nucleotides read TGTGCCAGCAGCTTGATGAGGAGCTCCTACGAGCAGTACGTC. Its protein product is CASSLMRSSYEQYV.

The genes are TRBV27 and TRBJ2-6; D gene uncertain. CDR1 is MNHEY, CDR2 SMNVEV, per germline (reference sequence). CDR3 length: 17 amino acids. The germline V and J ends were trimmed by 5 bases and 2 bases, with 16 bases remaining between them. CDR3: CASSPLSITAGANVLTF. The CDR3, as DNA: TGTGCCAGCAGTCCATTATCGATTACGGCTGGGGCCAACGTCCTGACTTTC.

The gene calls are TRBV6-5 and TRBJ2-3, with D possibly being TRBD2 (5 bases). The V end was cut by 6 bases, the J end by 3 bases, with 13 bases between. The CDR3 totals 14 residues. From germline, CDR1 is MNHEY and CDR2 SVGAGI. The CDR3 bases are TGTGCCAGCAGCCCGGGATATAAAACAGATACGCAGTATTTT. This codes for CASSPGYKTDTQYF.

The chain has TRBV10-3 and TRBJ1-2; D is possibly TRBD1 (5 bases). CDR3 length: 15 amino acids. The V end lost 6 bases, the J end lost 0 bases, and 14 bases lay between the germline ends. Germline CDR1 reads ENHRY; CDR2 reads SYGVKD. CDR3 in amino acids: CAIRGQTFTNYGYTF. CDR3 coding DNA: TGTGCCATCAGGGGGCAGACTTTTACTAACTATGGCTACACCTTC.

This clone came up once. J is TRBJ1-6 and V is TRBV5-6, with 8 positions matching TRBD1. The CDR3 covers 16 residues. CDR1 and CDR2 from the germline V gene are SGHDT and YYEEEE. The trim removed 2 bases at V and 3 bases at J, leaving 4 bases unmatched. The CDR3 loop reads CASSFSGTGYNSPLHF. The CDR3 DNA reads TGTGCCAGCAGCTTCTCTGGGACAGGCTATAATTCACCCCTCCACTTT.

The chain links TRBV10-1 to TRBJ2-1; 11 positions match TRBD2. In germline, CDR1 is WNHNN, CDR2 SYGVQD (reference sequence). The CDR3 is 15 amino acids. V lost 3 bases, J lost 8 bases, and 6 bases stayed unmatched. CDR3 nucleotides: TGCGCCAGCAGTGATACCGGGACTAGCGGCGATGAGCAGTTCTTC. Its protein is CASSDTGTSGDEQFF.